The entry below describes one T cell receptor beta chain. As yet, its antigen is unknown. With 3 bases removed from V and 2 bases from J, the gap between germline ends came to 10 bases. This CDR3 has 15 residues. Unique molecular identifiers were incorporated into the prepared TCRbeta library. TCRdb re-derived calls from the PCR reads in MiXCR, one entry per CDR3 protein. The sample consists of about 980,000 distinct CDR3 sequences, about 29% of them appearing once. These data originate in a study of T-cell reconstitution after alpha-beta-depleted transplantation in children. General study results and limits: Several hundred expanded graft clones reportedly supplied alpha-beta T cells about two months after transplant. At the one-year point after transplant, T-cell counts and TCRbeta diversity were found to come mostly from T cells that had been newly produced. For some patients, TCRbeta diversity was high at day 60 because of recipient T cells and thymic progenitors that survived.

The chain carries TRBV12-3 or TRBV12-4 and TRBJ2-2; D not certain. Source: PBMCs, mostly from graft donor cells, taken 360 days after TCRalphabeta/CD19-depleted stem cell transplant. This clonotype was obtained from a boy under two years old who had a stem cell transplant for SCID, so the T cells may come from the graft donor. The CDR3 loop reads CASSLFKANTGELFF. CDR3 in DNA: TGTGCCAGCAGTTTGTTTAAGGCCAACACCGGGGAGCTGTTTTTT.